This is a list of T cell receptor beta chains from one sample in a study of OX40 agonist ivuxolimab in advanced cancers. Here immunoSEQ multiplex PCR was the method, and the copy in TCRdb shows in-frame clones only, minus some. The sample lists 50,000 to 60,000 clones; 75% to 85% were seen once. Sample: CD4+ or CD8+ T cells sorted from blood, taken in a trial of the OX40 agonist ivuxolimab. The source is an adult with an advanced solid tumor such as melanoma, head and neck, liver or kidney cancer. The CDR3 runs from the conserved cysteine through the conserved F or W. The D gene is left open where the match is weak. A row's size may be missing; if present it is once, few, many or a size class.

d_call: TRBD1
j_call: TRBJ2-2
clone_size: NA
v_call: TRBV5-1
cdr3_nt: TGCGCCAGCAGCTTGTCTTCGCAGGGGGCAGGCGGGGAGCTGTTTTTT
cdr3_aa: CASSLSSQGAGGELFF

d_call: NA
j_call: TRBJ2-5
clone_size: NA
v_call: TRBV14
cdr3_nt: TGTGCCAGCAGCCAGGTCGGAGAGACCCAGTACTTC
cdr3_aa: CASSQVGETQYF

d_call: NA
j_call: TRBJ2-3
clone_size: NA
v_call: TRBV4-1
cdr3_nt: TGCGCCAGCAGCCAAGAAAGCTGGGATACGCAGTATTTT
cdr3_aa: CASSQESWDTQYF

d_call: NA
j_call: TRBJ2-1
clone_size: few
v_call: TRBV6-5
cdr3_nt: TGTGCCAGCAGTTATACCGATGAGCAGTTCTTC
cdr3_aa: CASSYTDEQFF

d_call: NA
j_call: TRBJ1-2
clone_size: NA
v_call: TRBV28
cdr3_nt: TGTGCCAGCAGTTTGTTAGGGGTTCGAGGCTACACCTTC
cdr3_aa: CASSLLGVRGYTF

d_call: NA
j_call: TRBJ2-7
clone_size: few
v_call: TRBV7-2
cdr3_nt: TGTGCCAGCAGCTTAGAGGGCTCTTGGCGCGAGCAGTACTTC
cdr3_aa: CASSLEGSWREQYF

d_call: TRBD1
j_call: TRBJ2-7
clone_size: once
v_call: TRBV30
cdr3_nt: TGTGCCTGGAGTTACACCAGGACAGGGGACGAGCAGTACTTC
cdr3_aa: CAWSYTRTGDEQYF

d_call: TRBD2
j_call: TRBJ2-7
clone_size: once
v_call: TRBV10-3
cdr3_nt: TGTGCCATCAGTGATGTTAGCGGGGGCCCCTACGAGCAGTACTTC
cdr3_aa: CAISDVSGGPYEQYF

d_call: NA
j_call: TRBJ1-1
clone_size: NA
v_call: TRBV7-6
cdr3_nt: TGTGCCAGCAGCTCATCTATGAACACTGAAGCTTTCTTT
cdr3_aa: CASSSSMNTEAFF

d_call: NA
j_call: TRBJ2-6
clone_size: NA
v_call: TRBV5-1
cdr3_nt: TGCGCCAGCAGCTTGCCACAGAGCTCTGGGGCCAACGTCCTGACTTTC
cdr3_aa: CASSLPQSSGANVLTF

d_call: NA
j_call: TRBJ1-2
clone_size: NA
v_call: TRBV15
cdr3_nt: TGTGCCACCAGCAGAGATCAGGCCAGTTATGGCTACACCTTC
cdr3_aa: CATSRDQASYGYTF

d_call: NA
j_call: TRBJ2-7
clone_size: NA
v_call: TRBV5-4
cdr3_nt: TGTGCCAGCAGCCAAGACAGGGACTTAAGATACGAGCAGTACTTC
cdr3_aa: CASSQDRDLRYEQYF

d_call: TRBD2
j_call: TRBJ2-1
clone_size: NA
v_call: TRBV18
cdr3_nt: TGTGCCAGCTCACCGAGGCTAGCGGCCATTACCTACAATGAGCAGTTCTTC
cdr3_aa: CASSPRLAAITYNEQFF

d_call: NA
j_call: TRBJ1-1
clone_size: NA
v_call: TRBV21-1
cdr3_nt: TGTGCCAGCAGCAGGAAAGCACAGGGGGCTGGAGAGATGAACACTGAAGCTTTCTTT
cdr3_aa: CASSRKAQGAGEMNTEAFF

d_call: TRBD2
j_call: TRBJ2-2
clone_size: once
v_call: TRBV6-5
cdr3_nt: TGTGCCAGCAGGCAGACTAGCGGTTACACCGGGGAGCTGTTTTTT
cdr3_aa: CASRQTSGYTGELFF

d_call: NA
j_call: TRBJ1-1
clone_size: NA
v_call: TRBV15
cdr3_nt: TGTGCCACCAGCAGAGACCCCGGGACACCGAACGAAGCTTTCTTT
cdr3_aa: CATSRDPGTPNEAFF

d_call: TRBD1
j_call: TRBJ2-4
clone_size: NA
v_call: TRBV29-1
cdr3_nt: TGCAGCGTACAGGGGGTAGTTGCCAAAAACATTCAGTACTTC
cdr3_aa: CSVQGVVAKNIQYF

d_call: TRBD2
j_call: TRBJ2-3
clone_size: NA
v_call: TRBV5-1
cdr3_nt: TGCGCCAGCAGCTTGTTGGTAGCGGGGGGGCGTACGCAGTATTTT
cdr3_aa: CASSLLVAGGRTQYF

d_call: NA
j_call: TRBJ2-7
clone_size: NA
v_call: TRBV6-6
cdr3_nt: TGTGCCAGCAGTTTTGGACTGGACTACGAGCAGTACTTC
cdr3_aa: CASSFGLDYEQYF

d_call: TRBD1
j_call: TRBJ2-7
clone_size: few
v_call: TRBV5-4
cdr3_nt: TGTGCCAGCAGCCCAGGGACAGGGGGCAACTACGAGCAGTACTTC
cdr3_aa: CASSPGTGGNYEQYF

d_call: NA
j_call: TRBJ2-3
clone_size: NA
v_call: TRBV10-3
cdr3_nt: TGTGCCATCAGTGAGTCGATGGGCCAGAGCACAGATACGCAGTATTTT
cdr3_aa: CAISESMGQSTDTQYF

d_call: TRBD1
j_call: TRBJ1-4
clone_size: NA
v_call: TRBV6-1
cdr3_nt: TGTGCCAGCAGGACCGGGACAGGGAGAGAAAAACTGTTTTTT
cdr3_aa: CASRTGTGREKLFF

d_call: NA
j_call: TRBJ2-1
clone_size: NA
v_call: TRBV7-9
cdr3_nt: TGTGCCAGCAGCTTAGGAGTTAGCTCCTACAATGAGCAGTTCTTC
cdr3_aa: CASSLGVSSYNEQFF

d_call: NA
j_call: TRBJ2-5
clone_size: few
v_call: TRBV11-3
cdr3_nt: TGTGCCAGCAGCTTTCACGGACAGAGGGAGACCCAGTACTTC
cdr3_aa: CASSFHGQRETQYF

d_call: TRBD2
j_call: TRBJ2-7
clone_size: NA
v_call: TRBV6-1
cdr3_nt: TGTGCCAGCAGTTCGGGAGCGGGAAGGTCCGAGGAGTACTTC
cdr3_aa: CASSSGAGRSEEYF

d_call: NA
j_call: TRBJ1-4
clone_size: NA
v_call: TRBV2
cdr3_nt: TGTGCCAGCCGAGACTCCATAGAAAAACTGTTTTTT
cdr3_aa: CASRDSIEKLFF

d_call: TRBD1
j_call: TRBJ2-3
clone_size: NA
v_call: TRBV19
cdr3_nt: TGTGCCAGTAGTATAGAGGCGGGACAGGGACTGAATACGCAGTATTTT
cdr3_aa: CASSIEAGQGLNTQYF

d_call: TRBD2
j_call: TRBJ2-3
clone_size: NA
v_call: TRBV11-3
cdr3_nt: TGTGCCAGCAGCCCGGGGGGATACACAGATACGCAGTATTTT
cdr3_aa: CASSPGGYTDTQYF

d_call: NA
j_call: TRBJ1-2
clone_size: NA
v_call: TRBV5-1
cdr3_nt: TGCGCCAGCAGCTTGTATGGGAGGGATGGCTACACCTTC
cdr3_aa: CASSLYGRDGYTF

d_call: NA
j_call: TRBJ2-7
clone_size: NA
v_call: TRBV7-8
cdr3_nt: TGTGCCAGCAGCGTCCGGGACATCTTCTACGAGCAGTACTTC
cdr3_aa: CASSVRDIFYEQYF

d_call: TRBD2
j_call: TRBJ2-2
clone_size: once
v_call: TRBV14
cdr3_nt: TGTGCCAGCAGCCATCGGGAGACTAGCGTGAACACCGGGGAGCTGTTTTTT
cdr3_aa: CASSHRETSVNTGELFF

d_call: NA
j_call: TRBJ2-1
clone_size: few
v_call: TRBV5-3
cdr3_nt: TGTGCCAGAAGCTGGAAGTCAAGCTGCTCAATAGGTGAGCAGTTCTTC
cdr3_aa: CARSWKSSCSIGEQFF

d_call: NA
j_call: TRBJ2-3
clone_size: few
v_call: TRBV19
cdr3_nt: TGTGCCAGTAAGTTGGACAGCCACACAGATACGCAGTATTTT
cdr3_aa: CASKLDSHTDTQYF

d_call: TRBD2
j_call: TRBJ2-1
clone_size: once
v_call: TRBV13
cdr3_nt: TGTGCCAGCAGCTTAGGAGGACTAGCGGGAAAGAATGAGCAGTTCTTC
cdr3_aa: CASSLGGLAGKNEQFF

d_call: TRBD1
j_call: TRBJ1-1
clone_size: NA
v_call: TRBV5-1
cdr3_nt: TGCGCCAGCAGTGGCGGACAGGGGATTACTGAAGCTTTCTTT
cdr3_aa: CASSGGQGITEAFF

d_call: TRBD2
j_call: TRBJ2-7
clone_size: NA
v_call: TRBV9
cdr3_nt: TGTGCCAGCAGCGTAGAATCGGGAGGAAACTACGAGCAGTACTTC
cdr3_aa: CASSVESGGNYEQYF

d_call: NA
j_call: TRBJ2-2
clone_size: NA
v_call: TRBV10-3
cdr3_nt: TGTGCCATCAGTGTGACAGGTCCTAATGCGAACACCGGGGAGCTGTTTTTT
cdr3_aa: CAISVTGPNANTGELFF

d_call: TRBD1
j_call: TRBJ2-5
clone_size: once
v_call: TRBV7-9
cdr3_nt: TGTGCCAGCAGCTTAATAACCGGGACAGGGGCCACCCAGTACTTC
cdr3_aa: CASSLITGTGATQYF

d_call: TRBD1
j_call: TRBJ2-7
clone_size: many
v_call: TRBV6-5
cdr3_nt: TGTGCCAGCAGCCGGACAGGCTCCTACGAGCAGTACTTC
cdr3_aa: CASSRTGSYEQYF

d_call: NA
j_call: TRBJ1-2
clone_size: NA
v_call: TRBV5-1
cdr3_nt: TGCGCCAGCAGCACCGGGACGGGAATTACGGGCTACACCTTC
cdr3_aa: CASSTGTGITGYTF

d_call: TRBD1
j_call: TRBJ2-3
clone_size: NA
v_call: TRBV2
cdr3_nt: TGTGCCAGCAGTGGCGGACAGGGTTTTATAACAGATACGCAGTATTTT
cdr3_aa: CASSGGQGFITDTQYF

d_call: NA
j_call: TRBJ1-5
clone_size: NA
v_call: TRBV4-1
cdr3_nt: TGCGCCAGCAGCCAAGATTGGGGCAGCAATCAGCCCCAGCATTTT
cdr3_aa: CASSQDWGSNQPQHF

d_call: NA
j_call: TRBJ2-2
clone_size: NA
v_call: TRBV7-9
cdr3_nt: TGTGCCAGCAGCTACAACACCGGGGAGCTGTTTTTT
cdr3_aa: CASSYNTGELFF